This T cell receptor beta chain was captured by sequencing in a study of lymphopenia after photon versus proton radiotherapy. This CDR3 is built from 15 residues. V was clipped by 1 base and J by 4 bases, with 14 bases between them. CDR1 and CDR2 (germline): SGHTA, FQGNSA. Sequencing used immunoSEQ multiplex PCR; TCRdb keeps in-frame clones, though not all of them. The data hold 150,000 to 200,000 clones, with about 85% observed a single time. Points on this clone: Antigen: not known.

Findings and caveats of the study: Under photons, naive T cells and diversity fell while effector/memory populations rose.

The clonotype comes from a middle-aged man with gastric cancer. Sequencing was performed on peripheral blood, taken from a patient treated with photon-based radiotherapy. The chain recombines TRBV7-2 with TRBJ2-7; D is perhaps TRBD1 (6 bases). The CDR3 loop reads CASSLGRGVGYEQYF. CDR3 DNA: TGTGCCAGCAGCTTAGGCAGGGGCGTTGGGTACGAGCAGTACTTC.